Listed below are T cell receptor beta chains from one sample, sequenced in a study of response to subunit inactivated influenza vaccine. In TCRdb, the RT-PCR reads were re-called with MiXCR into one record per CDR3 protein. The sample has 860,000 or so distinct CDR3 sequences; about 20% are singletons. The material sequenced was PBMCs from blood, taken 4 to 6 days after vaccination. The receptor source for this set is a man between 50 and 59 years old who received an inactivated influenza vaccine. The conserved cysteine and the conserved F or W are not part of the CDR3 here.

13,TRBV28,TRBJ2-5,ASSRRPTGRETQY
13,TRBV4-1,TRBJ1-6,ASSLTQGTDSPLH
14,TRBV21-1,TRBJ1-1,ASSNGTGVANTEAF
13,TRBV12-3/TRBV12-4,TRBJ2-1,ASSLTQVSGNEQF
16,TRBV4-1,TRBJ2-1,ASSQAFSGRAGYNEQF
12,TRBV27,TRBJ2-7,ASSWSGSSYEQY
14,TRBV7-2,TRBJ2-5,ASSLGGLAGVETQY
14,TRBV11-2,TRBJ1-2,ASSPSSRGGYYGYT
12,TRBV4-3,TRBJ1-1,ASSQFAQNTEAF
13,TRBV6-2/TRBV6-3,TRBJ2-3,ASSYWGGSTDTQY
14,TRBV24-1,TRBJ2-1,ATSDSGTHQGYEQF
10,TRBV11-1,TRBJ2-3,ASSRTIKAQY
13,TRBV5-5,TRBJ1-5,ASSLNRYSNQPQH